This T cell receptor (beta chain) was recorded in a study of cytomegalovirus exposure and HLA in healthy donors. 13 Jbeta primers and 60 Vbeta primers were used for the PCR. Clones were read by immunoSEQ multiplex PCR, and TCRdb kept only the in-frame ones, dropping some. This sample yields 95,000 to 150,000 clones, of which 81% are seen a single time; about 1.8% belongs to the top ten. Overall study findings and caveats: A later analysis associated around 17,000 TCR beta sequences with HLA alleles at a 0.05 false discovery rate. A later analysis found that most CMV-associated TCR beta chains appeared HLA-restricted. The authors listed around 150 TCR beta chains as cytomegalovirus-associated.

The CDR3 is 15 amino acids. The ends lost 4 bases at V and 7 bases at J; junction bases unmatched: 9. Germline V gives CDR1 MNHEY, CDR2 SVGAGI. This clone was seen more than once but under ten times. The antigen is not known. The specimen was PBMCs. The rearrangement links TRBV6-5 to TRBJ2-2; TRBD1 matches 7 bases. The clonotype comes from a man aged 18 to 30 in good health and CMV-seronegative. CDR3 in amino acids: CASSWGQFGVGELFF. DNA of the CDR3: TGTGCCAGCAGTTGGGGACAGTTCGGGGTCGGGGAGCTGTTTTTT.